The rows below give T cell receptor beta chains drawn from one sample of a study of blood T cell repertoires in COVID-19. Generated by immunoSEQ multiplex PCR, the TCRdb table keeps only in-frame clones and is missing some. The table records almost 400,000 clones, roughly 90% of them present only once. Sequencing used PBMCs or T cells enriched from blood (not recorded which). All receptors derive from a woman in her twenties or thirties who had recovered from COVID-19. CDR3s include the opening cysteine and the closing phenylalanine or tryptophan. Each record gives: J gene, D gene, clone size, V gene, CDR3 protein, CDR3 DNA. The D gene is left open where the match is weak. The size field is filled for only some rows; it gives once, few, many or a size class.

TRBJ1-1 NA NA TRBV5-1 CASSVGQNTEAFF TGCGCCAGCAGCGTGGGACAGAACACTGAAGCTTTCTTT
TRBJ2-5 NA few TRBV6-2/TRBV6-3 CASSGGPLETQYF TGTGCCAGCAGTGGAGGGCCCCTAGAGACCCAGTACTTC
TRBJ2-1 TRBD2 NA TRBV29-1 CSVARGSYNEQFF TGCAGCGTTGCGCGGGGGTCCTACAATGAGCAGTTCTTC
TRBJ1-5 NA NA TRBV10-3 CAISTTDLPDQPQHF TGTGCCATCTCGACGACGGACTTACCGGATCAGCCCCAGCATTTT
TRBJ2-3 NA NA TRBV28 CASTTGSGQTDTQYF TGTGCCAGCACCACCGGTAGCGGACAAACAGATACGCAGTATTTT
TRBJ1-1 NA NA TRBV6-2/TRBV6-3 CASSFRGLSNTEAFF TGTGCCAGCAGTTTCAGGGGCCTATCGAACACTGAAGCTTTCTTT
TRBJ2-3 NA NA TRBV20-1 CSASPPSIWTDTQYF TGCAGTGCTAGTCCCCCCTCTATCTGGACAGATACGCAGTATTTT
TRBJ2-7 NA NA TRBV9 CASSENRENEQYF TGTGCCAGCAGTGAAAACAGGGAGAACGAGCAGTACTTC
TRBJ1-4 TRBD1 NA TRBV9 CASSGDRDEKLFF TGTGCCAGCAGCGGCGACAGGGATGAAAAACTGTTTTTT
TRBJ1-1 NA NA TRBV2 CASSPDWNTEAFF TGTGCCAGCAGCCCTGACTGGAACACTGAAGCTTTCTTT
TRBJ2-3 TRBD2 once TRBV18 CASSPLGLAGGTDTQYF TGTGCCAGCTCACCACTCGGACTAGCGGGAGGTACAGATACGCAGTATTTT
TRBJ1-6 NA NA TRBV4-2 CASSPQTRANSPLHF TGTGCCAGCAGCCCCCAGACCAGGGCGAATTCACCCCTCCACTTT
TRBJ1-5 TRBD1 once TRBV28 CASSGPGQLNQPQHF TGTGCCAGCAGCGGCCCGGGACAGTTAAATCAGCCCCAGCATTTT
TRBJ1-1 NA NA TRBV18 CASSPKGDTEAFF TGTGCCAGCTCACCAAAGGGGGACACTGAAGCTTTCTTT
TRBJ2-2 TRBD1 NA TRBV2 CASNRQGDSTGELFF TGTGCCAGCAACCGACAGGGGGATAGCACCGGGGAGCTGTTTTTT
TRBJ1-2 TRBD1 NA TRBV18 CASSPSGQAVTNYGYTF TGTGCCAGCTCACCATCGGGACAGGCTGTTACTAACTATGGCTACACCTTC
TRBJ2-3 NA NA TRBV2 CASTARLGGADTQYF TGTGCCAGCACCGCCCGGCTGGGAGGCGCAGATACGCAGTATTTT
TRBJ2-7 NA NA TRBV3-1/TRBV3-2 CASSRSGSEQYF TGTGCCAGCAGCCGGAGCGGGTCCGAGCAGTACTTC
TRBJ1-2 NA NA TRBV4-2 CASSQDSPHGYTF TGTGCCAGCAGCCAAGACTCCCCTCATGGCTACACCTTC
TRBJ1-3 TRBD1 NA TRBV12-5 CASVYRATDRAENTIYF TGTGCTAGTGTATATCGCGCGACGGACAGGGCGGAGAACACCATATATTTT
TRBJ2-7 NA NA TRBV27 CASSYGHSYEQYF TGTGCCAGCAGTTATGGACATTCTTACGAGCAGTACTTC
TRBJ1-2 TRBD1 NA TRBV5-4 CASSTGQGVSSWDGYTF TGTGCCAGCAGCACAGGACAGGGGGTGTCTTCTTGGGATGGCTACACCTTC